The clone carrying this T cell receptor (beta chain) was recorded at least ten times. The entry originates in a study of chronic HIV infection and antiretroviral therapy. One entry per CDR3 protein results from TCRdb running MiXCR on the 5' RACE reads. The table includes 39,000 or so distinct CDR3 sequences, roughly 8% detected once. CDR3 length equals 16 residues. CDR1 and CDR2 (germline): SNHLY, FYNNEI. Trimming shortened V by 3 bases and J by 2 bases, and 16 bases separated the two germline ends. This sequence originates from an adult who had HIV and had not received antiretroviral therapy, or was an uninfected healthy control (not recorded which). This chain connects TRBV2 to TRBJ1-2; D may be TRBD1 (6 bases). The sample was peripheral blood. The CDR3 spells CASSDENRAQNYGYTF. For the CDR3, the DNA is TGTGCCAGCAGTGATGAGAACAGGGCCCAAAACTATGGCTACACCTTC. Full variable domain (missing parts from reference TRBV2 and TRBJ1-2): EPEVTQTPSHQVTQMGQEVILRCVPISNHLYFYWYRQILGQKVEFLVSFYNNEISEKSEIFDDQFSVERPDGSNFTLKIRSTKLEDSAMYFCASSDENRAQNYGYTFGSGTRLTVV.